Following are 5 T cell receptor beta chains from one sample sequenced in a study of T cell repertoires in MIS-A myocarditis. Here immunoSEQ multiplex PCR was the method, and the copy in TCRdb shows in-frame clones only, minus some. Of about 10,000 clones in the sample, approximately 80% are singletons; the top ten hold around 30%. The sequenced sample consisted of right ventricle heart tissue obtained at autopsy. Receptors originate from a man aged 18 to 30 with fulminant myocarditis from multisystem inflammatory syndrome in adults (MIS-A) after COVID-19.

The rearrangement links TRBV5-1 to TRBJ2-7, with 8 bases lining up with TRBD1. The CDR3 has 17 residues. CDR1 SGHRS and CDR2 YFSETQ come from the germline V gene. Germline trimming cut 0 bases from V and 0 bases from J; bases unmatched to any gene: 8. This chain's CDR3 is CASSLGPRTGSSYEQYF. The CDR3 DNA reads as TGCGCCAGCAGCTTGGGCCCTAGGACAGGGAGCTCCTACGAGCAGTACTTC.

V is TRBV5-5 and J is TRBJ1-1; tentative D call: TRBD1 (5 bases). The length of the CDR3 is 14 residues. Germline CDR1 SGHKS, CDR2 YYEKEE (reference sequence). V was pared by 5 bases and J by 3 bases, with 14 bases between. The CDR3 is CASSESRAYTEAFF. The CDR3 DNA reads as TGTGCCAGCAGTGAGAGCAGGGCTTACACTGAAGCTTTCTTT.

The chain has TRBV10-3 and TRBJ2-5, with 7 nucleotides matching TRBD1. Trimming removed 6 bases from V and 5 bases from J; junction bases left unmatched: 12. This CDR3 is built from 15 residues. Germline CDR1 ENHRY, CDR2 SYGVKD. CDR3 DNA: TGTGCCATCAGCCTCCGGGACAGTCCAGTGGAGACCCAGTACTTC. Translated, it gives CAISLRDSPVETQYF.

The chain recombines TRBV7-9 with TRBJ1-1, with TRBD1 as a possible D gene (5 bases). The CDR3 has 15 residues. Germline V lookup: CDR1 SEHNR, CDR2 FQNEAQ (reference sequence). The V and J ends lost 5 bases and 3 bases respectively, with 16 bases between them. The CDR3 bases are TGTGCCAGCAGCCTGGTCGCACAGGTCGACACTGAAGCTTTCTTT. It translates to CASSLVAQVDTEAFF.

The V gene is TRBV6-2 or TRBV6-3, the J gene TRBJ2-1; the D is unclear. There are 14 residues in the CDR3. Deletions cut 3 bases from V and 6 bases from J, with 12 bases between. CDR1 is MNHEY, CDR2 SVGEGT, per germline. CDR3 nucleotides: TGTGCCAGCAGTTATACCCGACAACCCAATGAGCAGTTCTTC. Its translation: CASSYTRQPNEQFF.